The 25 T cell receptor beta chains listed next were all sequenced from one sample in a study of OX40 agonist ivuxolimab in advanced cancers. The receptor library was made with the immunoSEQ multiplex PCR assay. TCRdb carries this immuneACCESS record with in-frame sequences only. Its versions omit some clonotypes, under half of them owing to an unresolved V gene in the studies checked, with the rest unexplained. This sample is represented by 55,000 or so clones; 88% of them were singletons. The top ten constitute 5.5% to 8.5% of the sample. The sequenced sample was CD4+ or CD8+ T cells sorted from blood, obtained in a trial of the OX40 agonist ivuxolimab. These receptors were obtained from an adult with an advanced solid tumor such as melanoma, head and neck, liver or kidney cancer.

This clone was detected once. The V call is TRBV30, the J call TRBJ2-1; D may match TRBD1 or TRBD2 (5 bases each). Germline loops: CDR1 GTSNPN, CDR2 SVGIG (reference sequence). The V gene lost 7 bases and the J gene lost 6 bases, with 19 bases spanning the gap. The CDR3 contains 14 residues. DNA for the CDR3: TGTGCCTACCCTCGGGGAATGGGGACCAATGAGCAGTTCTTC. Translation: CAYPRGMGTNEQFF.

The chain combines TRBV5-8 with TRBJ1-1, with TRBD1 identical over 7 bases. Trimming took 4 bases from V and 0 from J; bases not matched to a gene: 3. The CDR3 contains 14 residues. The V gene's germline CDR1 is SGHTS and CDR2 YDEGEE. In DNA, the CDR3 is TGTGCCAGCAGCATGGGACAGTTGAACACTGAAGCTTTCTTT. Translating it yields CASSMGQLNTEAFF.

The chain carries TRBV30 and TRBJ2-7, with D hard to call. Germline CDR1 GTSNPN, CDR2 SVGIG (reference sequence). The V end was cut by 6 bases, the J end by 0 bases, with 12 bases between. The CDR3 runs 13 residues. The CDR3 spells CACKTRSSYEQYF. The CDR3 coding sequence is TGTGCCTGCAAGACGAGGAGCTCCTACGAGCAGTACTTC.

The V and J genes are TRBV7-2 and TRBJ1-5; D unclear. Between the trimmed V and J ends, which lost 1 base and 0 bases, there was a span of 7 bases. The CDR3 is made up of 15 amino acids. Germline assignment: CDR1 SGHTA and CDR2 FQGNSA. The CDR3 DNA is TGTGCCAGCAGCTTAGGAGCCACTAGCAATCAGCCCCAGCATTTT. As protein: CASSLGATSNQPQHF.

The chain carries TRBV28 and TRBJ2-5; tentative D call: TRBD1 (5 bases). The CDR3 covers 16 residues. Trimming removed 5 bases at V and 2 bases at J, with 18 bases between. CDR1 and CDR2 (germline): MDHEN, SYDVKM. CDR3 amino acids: CASSPHVGQGQETQYF. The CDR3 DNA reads TGTGCCAGCAGTCCACATGTGGGGCAGGGACAAGAGACCCAGTACTTC. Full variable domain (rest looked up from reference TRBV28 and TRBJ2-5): DVKVTQSSRYLVKRTGEKVFLECVQDMDHENMFWYRQDPGLGLRLIYFSYDVKMKEKGDIPEGYSVSREKKERFSLILESASTNQTSMYLCASSPHVGQGQETQYFGPGTRLLVL.

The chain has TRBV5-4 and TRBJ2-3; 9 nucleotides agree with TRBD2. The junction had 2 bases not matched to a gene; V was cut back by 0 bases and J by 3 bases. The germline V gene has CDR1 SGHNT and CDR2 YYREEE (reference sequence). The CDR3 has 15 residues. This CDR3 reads CASSLDSGRTDTQYF. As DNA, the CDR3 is TGTGCCAGCAGCTTGGATAGCGGGAGAACAGATACGCAGTATTTT. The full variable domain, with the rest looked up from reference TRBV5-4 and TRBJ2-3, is ETGVTQSPTHLIKTRGQQVTLRCSSQSGHNTVSWYQQALGQGPQFIFQYYREEENGRGNFPPRFSGLQFPNYSSELNVNALELDDSALYLCASSLDSGRTDTQYFGPGTRLTVL.

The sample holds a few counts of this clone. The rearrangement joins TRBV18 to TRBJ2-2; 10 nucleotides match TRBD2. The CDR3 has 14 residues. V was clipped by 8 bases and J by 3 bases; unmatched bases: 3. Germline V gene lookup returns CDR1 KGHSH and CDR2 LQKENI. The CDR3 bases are TGTGCCAGCACGGGACTAGCGCACACCGGGGAGCTGTTTTTT. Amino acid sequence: CASTGLAHTGELFF.

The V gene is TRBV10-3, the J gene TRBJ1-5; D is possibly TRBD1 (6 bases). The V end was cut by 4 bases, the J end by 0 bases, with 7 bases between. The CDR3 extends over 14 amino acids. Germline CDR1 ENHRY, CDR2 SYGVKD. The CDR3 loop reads CAISGGGSNQPQHF. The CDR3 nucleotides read TGTGCCATCAGTGGAGGGGGTAGCAATCAGCCCCAGCATTTT.

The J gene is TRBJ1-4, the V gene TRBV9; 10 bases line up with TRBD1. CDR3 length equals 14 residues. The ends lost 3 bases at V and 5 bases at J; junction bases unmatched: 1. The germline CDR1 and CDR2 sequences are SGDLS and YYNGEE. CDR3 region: CASSAGQGNEKLFF. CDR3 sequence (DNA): TGTGCCAGCAGCGCGGGACAGGGGAATGAAAAACTGTTTTTT.

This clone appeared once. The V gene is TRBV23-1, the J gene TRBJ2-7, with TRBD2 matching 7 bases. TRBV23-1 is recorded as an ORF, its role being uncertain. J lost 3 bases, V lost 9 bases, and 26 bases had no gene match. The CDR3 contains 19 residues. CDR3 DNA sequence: TGCGCCAGTCGGCTCGGTGGGCTAGCGGACCACCAAAGAGACTACGAGCAGTACTTC. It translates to CASRLGGLADHQRDYEQYF.

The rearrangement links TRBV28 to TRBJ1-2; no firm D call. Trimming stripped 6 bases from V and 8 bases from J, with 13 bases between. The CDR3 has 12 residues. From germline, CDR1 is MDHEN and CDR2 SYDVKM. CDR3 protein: CASSTRGYGYTF. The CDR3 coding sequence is TGTGCCAGCAGCACCCGGGGTTACGGCTACACCTTC.

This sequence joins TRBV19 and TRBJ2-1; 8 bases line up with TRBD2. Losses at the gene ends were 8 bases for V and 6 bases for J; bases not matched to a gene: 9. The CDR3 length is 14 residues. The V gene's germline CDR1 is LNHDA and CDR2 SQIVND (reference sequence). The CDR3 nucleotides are TGTGCCAGTCAAGGGGCTAGCGGGTTCAATGAGCAGTTCTTC. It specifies CASQGASGFNEQFF.

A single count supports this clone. CDR3 sequence (DNA): TGTGCCAGCAGTTTAAATCAGCCCCAGCATTTT. The encoded protein is CASSLNQPQHF. The chain is built from TRBV28 and TRBJ1-5; unclear D gene. Trimming stripped 2 bases from V and 4 bases from J, with 0 bases between. Germline lookup yields CDR1 MDHEN and CDR2 SYDVKM. This CDR3 contains 11 residues.

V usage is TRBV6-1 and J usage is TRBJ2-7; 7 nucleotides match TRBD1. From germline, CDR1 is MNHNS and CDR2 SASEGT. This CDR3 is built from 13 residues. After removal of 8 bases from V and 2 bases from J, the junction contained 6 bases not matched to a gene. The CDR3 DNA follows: TGTGCCAGCGAAAGACAGGGCACCTACGAGCAGTACTTC. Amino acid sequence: CASERQGTYEQYF.

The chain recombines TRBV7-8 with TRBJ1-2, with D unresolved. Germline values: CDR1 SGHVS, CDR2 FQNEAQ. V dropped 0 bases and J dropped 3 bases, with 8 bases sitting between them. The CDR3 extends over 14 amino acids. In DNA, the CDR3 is TGTGCCAGCAGCTTAGCGGACGGGTACTATGGCTACACCTTC. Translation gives CASSLADGYYGYTF.

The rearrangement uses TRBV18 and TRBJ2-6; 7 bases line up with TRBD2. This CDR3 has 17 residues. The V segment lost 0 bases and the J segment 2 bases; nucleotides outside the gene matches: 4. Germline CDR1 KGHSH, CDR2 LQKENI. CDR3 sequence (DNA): TGTGCCAGCTCACCACCCTCGGGGGGAACTGGGGCCAACGTCCTGACTTTC. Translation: CASSPPSGGTGANVLTF.

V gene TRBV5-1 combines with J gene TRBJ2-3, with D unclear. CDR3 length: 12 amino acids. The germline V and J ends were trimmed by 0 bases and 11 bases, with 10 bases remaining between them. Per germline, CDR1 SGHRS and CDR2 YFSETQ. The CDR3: CASSLDRYWQYF. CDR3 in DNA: TGCGCCAGCAGCTTGGACAGATACTGGCAGTATTTT.

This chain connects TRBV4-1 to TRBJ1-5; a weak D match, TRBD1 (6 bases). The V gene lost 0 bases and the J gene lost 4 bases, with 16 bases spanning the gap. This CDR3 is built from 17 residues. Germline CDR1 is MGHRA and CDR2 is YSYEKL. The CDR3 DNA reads TGCGCCAGCAGCCAAGATCCCGGTGTAGGGGGGAATCAGCCCCAGCATTTT. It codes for CASSQDPGVGGNQPQHF.

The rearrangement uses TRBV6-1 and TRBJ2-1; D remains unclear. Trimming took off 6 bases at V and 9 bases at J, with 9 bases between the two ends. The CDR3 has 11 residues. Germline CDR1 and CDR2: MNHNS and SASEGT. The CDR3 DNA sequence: TGTGCCAGCAGCCCACAATTTGAGCAGTTCTTC. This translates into CASSPQFEQFF.

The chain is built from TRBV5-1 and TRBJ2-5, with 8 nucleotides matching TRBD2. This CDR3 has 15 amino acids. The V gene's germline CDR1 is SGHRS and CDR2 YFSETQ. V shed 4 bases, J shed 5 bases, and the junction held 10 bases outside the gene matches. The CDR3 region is CASSPGTRVEETQYF. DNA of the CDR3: TGCGCCAGCAGCCCCGGGACTAGAGTTGAGGAGACCCAGTACTTC.

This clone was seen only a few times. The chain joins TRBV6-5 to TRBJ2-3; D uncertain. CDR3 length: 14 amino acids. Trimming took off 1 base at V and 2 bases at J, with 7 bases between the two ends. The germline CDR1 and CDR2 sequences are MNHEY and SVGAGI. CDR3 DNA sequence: TGTGCCAGCAGTTACTTGGATCCCACAGATACGCAGTATTTT. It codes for CASSYLDPTDTQYF.

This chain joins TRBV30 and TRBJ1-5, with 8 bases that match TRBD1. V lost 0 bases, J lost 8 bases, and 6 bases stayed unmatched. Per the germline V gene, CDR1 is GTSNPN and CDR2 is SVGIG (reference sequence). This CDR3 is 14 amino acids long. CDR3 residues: CAWSVRQGKEPQHF. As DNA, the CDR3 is TGTGCCTGGAGTGTCAGACAGGGGAAGGAGCCCCAGCATTTT.

CDR3 DNA sequence: TGTGCCAGTAGTATAGTTCCCCCGGTGAACACTGAAGCTTTCTTT. It codes for CASSIVPPVNTEAFF. The chain joins TRBV19 to TRBJ1-1; D unresolved. V was shortened by 1 base and J by 0 bases, with 9 bases between the two germline ends. Germline V gives CDR1 LNHDA, CDR2 SQIVND (reference sequence). This CDR3 is built from 15 residues.

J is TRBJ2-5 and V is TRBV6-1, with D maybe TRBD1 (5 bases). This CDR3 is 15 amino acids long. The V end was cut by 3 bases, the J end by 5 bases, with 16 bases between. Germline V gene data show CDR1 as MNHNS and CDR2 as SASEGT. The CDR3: CASSDFNRQEETQYF. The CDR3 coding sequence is TGTGCCAGCAGTGATTTCAACAGGCAGGAGGAGACCCAGTACTTC.

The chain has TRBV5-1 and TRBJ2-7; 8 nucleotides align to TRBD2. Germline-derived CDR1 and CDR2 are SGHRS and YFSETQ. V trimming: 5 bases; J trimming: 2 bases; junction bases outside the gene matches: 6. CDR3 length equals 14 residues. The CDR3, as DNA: TGCGCCAGCAGTCGGGAGGGGTCCACCTACGAGCAGTACTTC. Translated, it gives CASSREGSTYEQYF.